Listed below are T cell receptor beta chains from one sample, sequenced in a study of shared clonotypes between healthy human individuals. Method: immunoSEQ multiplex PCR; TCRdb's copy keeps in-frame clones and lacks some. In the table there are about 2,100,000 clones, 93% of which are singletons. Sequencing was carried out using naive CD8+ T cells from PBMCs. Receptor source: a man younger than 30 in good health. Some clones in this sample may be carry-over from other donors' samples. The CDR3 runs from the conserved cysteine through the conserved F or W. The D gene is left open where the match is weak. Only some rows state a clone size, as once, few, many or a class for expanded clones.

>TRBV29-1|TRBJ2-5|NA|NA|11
CSVEVAWTQYF
TGCAGCGTTGAAGTGGCTTGGACCCAGTACTTC
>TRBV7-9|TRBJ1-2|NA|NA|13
CASSQAETYGYTF
TGTGCCAGCAGCCAAGCCGAAACCTATGGCTACACCTTC
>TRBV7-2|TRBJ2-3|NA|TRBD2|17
CASSSWTSGRGTDTQYF
TGTGCCAGCAGCTCTTGGACTAGCGGGAGGGGGACAGATACGCAGTATTTT
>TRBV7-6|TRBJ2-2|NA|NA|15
CASSFQGTATGELFF
TGTGCCAGCAGCTTCCAGGGTACGGCCACCGGGGAGCTGTTTTTT
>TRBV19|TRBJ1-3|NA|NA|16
CASKGWSPNSGNTIYF
TGTGCCAGTAAGGGATGGTCACCCAACTCTGGAAACACCATATATTTT
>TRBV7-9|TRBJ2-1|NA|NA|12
CASSFGPNEQFF
TGTGCCAGCAGCTTCGGACCTAATGAGCAGTTCTTC
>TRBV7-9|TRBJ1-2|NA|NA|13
CASSLGEGSGYTF
TGTGCCAGCAGCTTAGGTGAAGGATCTGGCTACACCTTC
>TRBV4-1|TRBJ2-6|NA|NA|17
CASSQVGGASGANVLTF
TGCGCCAGCAGCCAAGTGGGGGGCGCCTCTGGGGCCAACGTCCTGACTTTC
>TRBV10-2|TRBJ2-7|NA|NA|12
CASSEGAYEQYF
TGCGCCAGCAGTGAGGGGGCCTACGAGCAGTACTTC
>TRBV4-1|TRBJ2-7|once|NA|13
CASSPLTAGEQYF
TGCGCCAGCAGCCCCTTGACAGCCGGCGAGCAGTACTTC
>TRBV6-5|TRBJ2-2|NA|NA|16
CASSYTPGWNTGELFF
TGTGCCAGCAGCTACACGCCAGGGTGGAACACCGGGGAGCTGTTTTTT
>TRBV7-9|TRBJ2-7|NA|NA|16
CASSLTGGHVSYEQYF
TGTGCCAGCAGCCTAACAGGAGGCCATGTCTCCTACGAGCAGTACTTC
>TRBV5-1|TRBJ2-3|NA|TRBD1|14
CASSEGARTDTQYF
TGCGCCAGCAGCGAGGGGGCGCGGACAGATACGCAGTATTTT
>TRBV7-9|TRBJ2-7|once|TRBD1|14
CASSSRDSPYEQYF
TGTGCCAGCAGTTCCCGGGACAGCCCCTACGAGCAGTACTTC
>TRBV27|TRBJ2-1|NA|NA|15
CASSPRTRGYNEQFF
TGTGCCAGCAGCCCAAGGACACGAGGCTACAATGAGCAGTTCTTC
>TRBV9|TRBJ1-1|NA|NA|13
CASRRSGSTEAFF
TGTGCCAGCAGACGTTCAGGGTCCACTGAAGCTTTCTTT
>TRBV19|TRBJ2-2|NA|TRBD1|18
CASSIGDAGGFLTGELFF
TGTGCCAGTAGTATAGGGGACGCAGGGGGCTTTCTGACCGGGGAGCTGTTTTTT
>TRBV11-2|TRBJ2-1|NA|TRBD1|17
CASSLDRDSYSYNEQFF
TGTGCCAGCAGCTTAGACCGGGACAGTTACTCCTACAATGAGCAGTTCTTC
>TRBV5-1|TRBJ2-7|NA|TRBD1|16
CASSLGKGQISYEQYF
TGCGCCAGCAGCTTGGGGAAGGGACAGATCTCCTACGAGCAGTACTTC
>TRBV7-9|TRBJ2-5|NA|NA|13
CASSVWDLETQYF
TGTGCCAGCAGCGTATGGGATCTTGAGACCCAGTACTTC
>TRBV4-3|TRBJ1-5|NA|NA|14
CASSQALGYQPQHF
TGCGCCAGCAGCCAAGCTTTGGGTTATCAGCCCCAGCATTTT
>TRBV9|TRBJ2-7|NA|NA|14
CASSVATEFREQYF
TGTGCCAGCAGCGTAGCGACTGAGTTTAGGGAGCAGTACTTC
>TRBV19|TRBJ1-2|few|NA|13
CASSPGVYYGYTF
TGTGCCAGTAGCCCGGGGGTATACTATGGCTACACCTTC
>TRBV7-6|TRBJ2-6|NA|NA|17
CASSFTGARSGANVLTF
TGTGCCAGCAGCTTCACGGGAGCGCGCTCTGGGGCCAACGTCCTGACTTTC
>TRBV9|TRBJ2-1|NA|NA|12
CASSAVENEQFF
TGTGCCAGCAGCGCCGTCGAAAATGAGCAGTTCTTC
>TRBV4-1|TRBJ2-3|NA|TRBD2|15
CASSLSGSATDTQYF
TGCGCCAGCAGTCTAAGCGGGAGCGCCACAGATACGCAGTATTTT
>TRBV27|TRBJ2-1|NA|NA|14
CASREPGRRNEQFF
TGTGCCAGCAGGGAACCGGGACGGCGGAATGAGCAGTTCTTC
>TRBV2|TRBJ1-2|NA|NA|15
CASSVSGTTVYGYTF
TGTGCCAGCAGTGTTTCGGGGACGACAGTCTATGGCTACACCTTC
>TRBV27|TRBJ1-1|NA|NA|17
CASSLGQGMAMNTEAFF
TGTGCCAGCAGTTTAGGGCAGGGTATGGCAATGAACACTGAAGCTTTCTTT
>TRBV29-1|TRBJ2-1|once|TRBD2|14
CSVERSGMGNEQFF
TGCAGCGTTGAACGGAGCGGGATGGGGAATGAGCAGTTCTTC
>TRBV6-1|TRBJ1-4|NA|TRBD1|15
CASSEGGRGSEKLFF
TGTGCCAGCAGTGAAGGAGGCAGGGGGTCTGAAAAACTGTTTTTT
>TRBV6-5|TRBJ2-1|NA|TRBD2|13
CASSPGLAGDPFF
TGTGCCAGCAGTCCCGGACTAGCGGGAGATCCGTTCTTC
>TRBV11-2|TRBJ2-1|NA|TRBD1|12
CASSRPDRDKFF
TGTGCCAGCAGCCGACCCGACAGGGACAAGTTCTTC
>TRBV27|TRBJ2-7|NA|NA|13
CASSLSSRSEQYF
TGTGCCAGCAGTTTATCTAGCCGGAGCGAGCAGTACTTC
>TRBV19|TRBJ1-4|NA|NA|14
CASSIDDGDEKLFF
TGTGCCAGTAGTATCGACGATGGCGATGAAAAACTGTTTTTT
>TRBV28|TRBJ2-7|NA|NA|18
CASSLFIIPTAFSYEQYF
TGTGCCAGCAGTTTATTTATTATTCCTACAGCCTTCTCCTACGAGCAGTACTTC
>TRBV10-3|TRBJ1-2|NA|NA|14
CAHWQNLSFYGYTF
TGTGCCCACTGGCAGAACCTCAGCTTCTATGGCTACACCTTC
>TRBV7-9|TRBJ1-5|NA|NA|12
CASMGVGQPQHF
TGTGCCAGCATGGGAGTAGGTCAGCCCCAGCATTTT
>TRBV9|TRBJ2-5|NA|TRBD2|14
CASSGRGDQETQYF
TGTGCCAGCAGCGGTCGGGGGGACCAAGAGACCCAGTACTTC
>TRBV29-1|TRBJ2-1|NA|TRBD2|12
CSGWSGGHEQFF
TGCAGCGGGTGGTCGGGAGGGCATGAGCAGTTCTTC
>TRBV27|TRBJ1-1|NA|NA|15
CASSPRVGENTEAFF
TGTGCCAGCAGCCCTAGGGTAGGGGAGAACACTGAAGCTTTCTTT
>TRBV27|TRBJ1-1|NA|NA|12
CASSLPGEEAFF
TGTGCCAGCAGCTTACCAGGTGAAGAAGCTTTCTTT
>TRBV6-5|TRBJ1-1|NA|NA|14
CASSYSTEAPEAFF
TGTGCCAGCAGTTACTCGACAGAAGCTCCTGAAGCTTTCTTT
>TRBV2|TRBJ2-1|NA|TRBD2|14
CASHQAGAYNEQFF
TGTGCCAGCCACCAGGCGGGAGCCTACAATGAGCAGTTCTTC
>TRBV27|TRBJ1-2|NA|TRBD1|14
CASTSTGGAGGYTF
TGTGCCAGCACCTCGACAGGGGGCGCGGGCGGCTACACCTTC
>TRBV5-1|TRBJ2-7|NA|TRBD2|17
CASSLKMGGSDFYEQYF
TGCGCCAGCAGCTTGAAGATGGGGGGGAGTGATTTCTACGAGCAGTACTTC
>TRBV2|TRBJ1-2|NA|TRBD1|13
CASPGQGAGGYTF
TGTGCCAGCCCGGGACAGGGGGCAGGTGGCTACACCTTC
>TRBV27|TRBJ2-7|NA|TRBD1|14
CASSSRTGGIEQYF
TGTGCCAGCAGTTCAAGGACAGGGGGGATAGAGCAGTACTTC
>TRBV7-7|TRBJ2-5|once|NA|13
CASSYPEEETQYF
TGTGCCAGCAGCTACCCTGAGGAAGAGACCCAGTACTTC
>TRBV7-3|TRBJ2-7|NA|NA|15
CASSPGYSFPDEQYF
TGTGCCAGCTCCCCCGGCTACTCGTTTCCGGACGAGCAGTACTTC
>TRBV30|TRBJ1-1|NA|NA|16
CAWSVQNEPGNTEAFF
TGTGCCTGGAGTGTACAGAACGAACCAGGGAACACTGAAGCTTTCTTT
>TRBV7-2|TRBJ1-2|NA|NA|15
CASSSRVTGNYGYTF
TGTGCCAGCAGCTCTCGAGTTACGGGCAACTATGGCTACACCTTC
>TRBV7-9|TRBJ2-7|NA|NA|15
CASSPTTGGSYEQYF
TGTGCCAGCAGCCCCACCACCGGGGGCAGCTACGAGCAGTACTTC
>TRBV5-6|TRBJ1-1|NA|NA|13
CASSLGRGTEAFF
TGTGCCAGCAGCTTGGGCAGGGGCACTGAAGCTTTCTTT
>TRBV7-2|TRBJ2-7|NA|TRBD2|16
CASSPWTSGGTYEQYF
TGTGCCAGCAGCCCTTGGACTAGCGGAGGTACCTACGAGCAGTACTTC
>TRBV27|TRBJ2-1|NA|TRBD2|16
CASSHLGTSGIYEQFF
TGTGCCAGCAGCCACCTCGGGACTAGCGGGATCTATGAGCAGTTCTTC
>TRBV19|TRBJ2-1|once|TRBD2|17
CASSTLAGEIAYNEQFF
TGTGCCAGTAGTACGCTAGCGGGAGAAATCGCCTACAATGAGCAGTTCTTC
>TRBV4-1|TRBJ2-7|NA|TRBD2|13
CASSLSREGEQYF
TGCGCCAGCAGCCTGTCGAGGGAGGGCGAGCAGTACTTC
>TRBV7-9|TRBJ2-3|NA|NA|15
CASSLDREGTDTQYF
TGTGCCAGCAGCTTAGATAGGGAAGGCACAGATACGCAGTATTTT